Listed here are 4 T cell receptor beta chains from one sample, sequenced in a study of OX40 agonist ivuxolimab in advanced cancers. Assay used: immunoSEQ multiplex PCR; TCRdb lists only in-frame clones, some missing. Here the sample spans 65,000 to 70,000 clones, 65% to 85% being singletons. This sample comprised CD4+ or CD8+ T cells sorted from blood, obtained in a trial of the OX40 agonist ivuxolimab. These receptors were collected from an adult with an advanced solid tumor such as melanoma, head and neck, liver or kidney cancer.

The V call is TRBV27, the J call TRBJ2-1, with 9 bases lining up with TRBD1. Trimming removed 0 bases from V and 12 bases from J; junction bases left unmatched: 3. The CDR3 covers 13 residues. The germline V gene has CDR1 MNHEY and CDR2 SMNVEV (reference sequence). The CDR3 loop is CASSLSTGQGQFF. CDR3 bases: TGTGCCAGCAGTTTATCGACGGGACAGGGGCAGTTCTTC.

The V call is TRBV28, the J call TRBJ2-3; no firm D call. There are 13 residues in the CDR3. The V and J ends lost 8 bases and 0 bases respectively, with 9 bases between them. CDR1 and CDR2 from the germline V gene are MDHEN and SYDVKM. This CDR3 is CASAGASTDTQYF. For the CDR3, the DNA is TGTGCCAGCGCTGGCGCGAGCACAGATACGCAGTATTTT.

The chain combines TRBV5-5 with TRBJ1-1; D is possibly TRBD1 (5 bases). Trimming pared 2 bases from V and 0 bases from J, leaving 8 bases between. The CDR3 runs 14 residues. Germline V gene sequence: CDR1 SGHKS, CDR2 YYEKEE (reference sequence). DNA of the CDR3: TGTGCCAGCAGCTTTACGGGGCTGAACACTGAAGCTTTCTTT. This gives the protein CASSFTGLNTEAFF.

The J gene is TRBJ1-1, the V gene TRBV4-2; no definite D call. The CDR3 sequence is 15 residues long. The V end was cut by 4 bases, the J end by 1 base, with 13 bases between. Germline V gene sequence: CDR1 LGHNA, CDR2 YNFKEQ. CDR3 DNA: TGTGCCAGCAGCCCAACAGCCGGTGGGAACACTGAAGCTTTCTTT. Protein product: CASSPTAGGNTEAFF.